These T cell receptor beta chains were read from a single sample in a study of CD8 T cells in ankylosing spondylitis. One entry per CDR3 protein results from TCRdb running MiXCR on the 5' RACE reads. This table holds more than 250,000 distinct CDR3 sequences, roughly 8% found once. The sample consisted of blood, either unsorted or a sorted T cell fraction (not recorded which). Receptors were obtained from a male donor with ankylosing spondylitis. The conserved cysteine and the conserved F or W are not part of the CDR3 here. Each record gives: V gene, J gene, CDR3 protein.

v_call: TRBV20-1
j_call: TRBJ2-3
cdr3_aa: SAIGATDTQY

v_call: TRBV12-3/TRBV12-4
j_call: TRBJ2-5
cdr3_aa: ASRPTSGGQETQY

v_call: TRBV4-3
j_call: TRBJ2-5
cdr3_aa: ASSPSGGWGLRRETQY

v_call: TRBV5-1
j_call: TRBJ1-1
cdr3_aa: ASRRQGNGAEAF

v_call: TRBV19
j_call: TRBJ2-5
cdr3_aa: ASSRQAGQETQY

v_call: TRBV10-3
j_call: TRBJ2-6
cdr3_aa: AIPGKPSSGANVLT

v_call: TRBV7-9
j_call: TRBJ2-7
cdr3_aa: ASSRGALGAYEQY

v_call: TRBV19
j_call: TRBJ1-6
cdr3_aa: ASSAGGGHSPLH

v_call: TRBV7-3
j_call: TRBJ2-7
cdr3_aa: ASSLIPGAEQY

v_call: TRBV12-3/TRBV12-4
j_call: TRBJ2-4
cdr3_aa: ASSRYRQHLAKNIQY

v_call: TRBV12-3/TRBV12-4
j_call: TRBJ2-2
cdr3_aa: ANGLAGAAGELF

v_call: TRBV7-2
j_call: TRBJ1-4
cdr3_aa: ASSFSRTGGNEKLF

v_call: TRBV19
j_call: TRBJ2-2
cdr3_aa: ASTDRTSGIFYTGELF

v_call: TRBV20-1
j_call: TRBJ2-1
cdr3_aa: SARAGDSNSYNEQF

v_call: TRBV12-5
j_call: TRBJ1-6
cdr3_aa: ASGSHTRTASNSPLH

v_call: TRBV24-1
j_call: TRBJ2-2
cdr3_aa: ATRGDTGELF

v_call: TRBV3-1
j_call: TRBJ2-2
cdr3_aa: ASSQVLAGAGELF

v_call: TRBV5-1
j_call: TRBJ2-5
cdr3_aa: ASSLESREIQY

v_call: TRBV5-1
j_call: TRBJ2-1
cdr3_aa: ASSGGLAESYNEQF

v_call: TRBV2
j_call: TRBJ2-5
cdr3_aa: ASSGDRYQETQY

v_call: TRBV20-1
j_call: TRBJ2-3
cdr3_aa: SARVGKGSFMADTQY

v_call: TRBV28
j_call: TRBJ2-2
cdr3_aa: ASLRTNTGELF

v_call: TRBV27
j_call: TRBJ1-2
cdr3_aa: ASSSRDRAGGYT